Listed here is a single TCR beta chain. What antigen it recognizes has not been identified. Qualities for individual bases were not recorded, and no much larger clone is one base off. The High Capacity cDNA Reverse Transcription Kit was used to reverse transcribe all of the isolated RNA, meaning that expressed TCRB transcripts were what got sequenced. Naive, central memory and regulatory T cell samples underwent deep immunoSEQ sequencing, averaging approximately 3.3 million total reads per sample. After sorted cells were lysed in RLT buffer, RNA was extracted with DNase-treated RNeasy Micro or Mini kits, with the choice depending on cell number. To prevent cross-contamination, every cell subset was processed on its own, while patient and healthy donor samples were processed together. Using the immunoSEQ multiplex PCR, TCRB sequences were amplified from cDNA into 87-bp fragments spanning the CDR3 region. Sequencing of the amplicons was done on the Illumina HiSeq platform. The original methods were these. PCR bias was computationally corrected using synthetic template baselines, reads within Hamming distance 2 were collapsed, and singletons that could not be merged were discarded. By aligning reads against IMGT, V, D and J genes, CDR3 length, and insertions or deletions at six rearrangement sites were assigned. Within each subset, clonotype counts were normalized to sorted cell number, and only after that were true diversity and Gini coefficients computed with the tcR R package. The overlap coefficient, calculated on TCRB nucleotide sequences, was used to quantify repertoire sharing. Out-of-frame TCRB sequences from naive cells were analyzed to stand in for the pre-selection repertoire. TCRdb provides this immuneACCESS table in a form limited to in-frame rearrangements. Some clones are lacking; in checked studies, under half of them reflect an unresolved V gene, and why the rest are absent is not known. The V and J calls and clone size come from that table; D and trimming were worked out from the DNA. Within this sample are around 650,000 clones, with 9.5% to 15% of them counted one time only. The top ten clones comprise more than 0.1% of the sample.

This specimen comes from a study of beta chain features in type 1 diabetes (dated by TCRdb to between 2017 and 2018). With respect to the entire study: No differences in mean age, gender distribution, total cell number or subset yield were found between patients and healthy donors. Whereas all 30 or so donors provided naive and central memory subsets, regulatory and stem cell-like memory subsets were isolated from just 8 patients and about 8 healthy donors. A total of about 110,000,000 sorted cells were examined across all samples, and a strong correlation was observed between cell number per subset and RNA yield. The study compared the TCRB repertoires of sorted circulating CD4+ T cell subsets in recently diagnosed type 1 diabetes patients with those in matched healthy donors. Broad study findings and their caveats: Patients with type 1 diabetes made fewer insertions and deleted more nucleotides at VDJ recombination sites, implying thymic rearrangement abnormalities. Because cDNA was sequenced instead of genomic DNA, highly expressing activated cells could be over-represented, though the groups showed no difference in activation or CD3 levels. HLA sub-analyses involved small numbers of individuals, so any influence of HLA type on TCRB rearrangement remained unresolved. In all four CD4+ subsets, TCRB CDR3 length was moderately but significantly shorter in type 1 diabetes patients. PCR may preferentially amplify shorter templates, but because patient and control samples were amplified and corrected together, any resulting skew would affect both groups equally. The naive, central memory and regulatory TCRB repertoires appeared to resemble one another more closely among patients than among healthy donors.

Relative to germline, V is missing 6 bases and J is missing 7 bases, with 9 bases of the junction outside any gene match. The CDR3 sequence holds 13 residues, the cysteine and phenylalanine included. The only DNA kept is the CDR3, 39 bases in frame from the first base. Via the germline V gene, CDR1 is SQVTM and CDR2 ANQGSEA. Each donor gave one peripheral blood draw, about 110 mL on average, collected into heparinised tubes. A BD FACSAria II was used to sort naive, central memory, regulatory and stem cell-like memory CD4+ T cells with a panel that included CD45RO, CCR7, CD25, CD127, CD95 and CD27. A purity above 95% was achieved for all sorted populations. PBMCs were isolated right away by Lymphoprep density gradient centrifugation and were stained directly, without culture. To minimize batch effects, samples were stained and sorted in pairs, one healthy donor with one patient per experiment.

The chain couples TRBV29-1 to TRBJ1-5; TRBD1 matches 7 bases in the middle. The sequencing sample was made of naive CD4+ T cells from blood. In the paper's terms, the cell subset or site label means: true naive CD4+ T cells. The receptor comes from a man aged 30 to 45 with type 1 diabetes. CDR3 sequence: CSVYGQAGQPQHF. The DNA reads as follows: TGCAGCGTGTACGGACAGGCCGGCCAGCCCCAGCATTTT.